This is a list of T cell receptor beta chains from one sample in a study of T cell repertoires in cytomegalovirus infection. TCRdb used MiXCR to reprocess the reads, holding one entry per CDR3 protein. This sample yields about 920,000 distinct CDR3 sequences, of which 25% to 40% are seen a single time; roughly 13% belongs to the top ten. Their antigens are not known. Sequencing was performed on cultured CD8+ T cells from PBMCs, taken from culture after CMV antigen stimulation. The receptors shown here come from a human donor in good health (CMV status not recorded). Some clones in this sample may be carry-over from other donors' samples. CDR3s include the opening cysteine and the closing phenylalanine or tryptophan. D genes are given only for firm matches. Rows may omit the clone size; those that give it use once, few, many or a size class.

CDR3 length: 14; V gene: TRBV27; clone size: few; J gene: TRBJ2-1; D gene: .; CDR3 DNA: TGTGCCAGCAGTAACGAAGTAGCCTACAATGAGCAGTTCTTC; CDR3 protein: CASSNEVAYNEQFF
CDR3 length: 14; V gene: TRBV28; clone size: few; J gene: TRBJ1-2; D gene: TRBD1; CDR3 DNA: TGTGCCAGCAGTTTTACAGGGGGCTACTATGGCTACACCTTC; CDR3 protein: CASSFTGGYYGYTF
CDR3 length: 17; V gene: TRBV5-1; clone size: .; J gene: TRBJ2-7; D gene: TRBD2; CDR3 DNA: TGCGCCAGCAGCCCGGGACTAGCGGGGGTAAGCTCCTACGAGCAGTACTTC; CDR3 protein: CASSPGLAGVSSYEQYF
CDR3 length: 12; V gene: TRBV7-9; clone size: .; J gene: TRBJ2-1; D gene: .; CDR3 DNA: TGTGCCAGCACCCCCGAGGTGGGTGAGCAGTTCTTC; CDR3 protein: CASTPEVGEQFF
CDR3 length: 15; V gene: TRBV9; clone size: once; J gene: TRBJ2-3; D gene: TRBD1; CDR3 DNA: TGTGCCAGCAGAGACCCGGGACAGGGGACAGATACGCAGTATTTT; CDR3 protein: CASRDPGQGTDTQYF
CDR3 length: 14; V gene: TRBV4-1; clone size: few; J gene: TRBJ2-7; D gene: TRBD1; CDR3 DNA: TGCGCCAGCAGCCAGATAGGGACAGGGGACGAGCAGTACTTC; CDR3 protein: CASSQIGTGDEQYF
CDR3 length: 16; V gene: TRBV7-6; clone size: .; J gene: TRBJ2-7; D gene: TRBD1; CDR3 DNA: TGTGCCAGCAGCTTCGAGTTAACCAGGGGGCTCGACGAGCAGTACTTC; CDR3 protein: CASSFELTRGLDEQYF
CDR3 length: 13; V gene: TRBV7-8; clone size: many; J gene: TRBJ2-3; D gene: TRBD1; CDR3 DNA: TGTGCCAGCAGGGACAGGTTCGTGGATACGCAGTATTTT; CDR3 protein: CASRDRFVDTQYF
CDR3 length: 13; V gene: TRBV12-3/TRBV12-4; clone size: few; J gene: TRBJ2-3; D gene: .; CDR3 DNA: TGTGCCAGCAGTTTTAGGGCCGTGGATACGCAGTATTTT; CDR3 protein: CASSFRAVDTQYF
CDR3 length: 14; V gene: TRBV6-5; clone size: many; J gene: TRBJ2-1; D gene: .; CDR3 DNA: TGTGCCAGCAGCCCCGGAGGCTCCTACAATGAGCAGTTCTTC; CDR3 protein: CASSPGGSYNEQFF
CDR3 length: 15; V gene: TRBV24-1; clone size: .; J gene: TRBJ2-5; D gene: .; CDR3 DNA: TGTGCCACCAGTGCCCTTGAGGGGAGTCTAGAGACCCAGTACTTC; CDR3 protein: CATSALEGSLETQYF
CDR3 length: 13; V gene: TRBV20-1; clone size: few; J gene: TRBJ2-7; D gene: .; CDR3 DNA: TGCAGTGCTAGCGGACAGATCATCTACGAGCAGTACTTC; CDR3 protein: CSASGQIIYEQYF
CDR3 length: 13; V gene: TRBV6-2/TRBV6-3; clone size: many; J gene: TRBJ2-1; D gene: .; CDR3 DNA: TGTGCCAGCTCTACGCTCTCCTACAATGAGCAGTTCTTC; CDR3 protein: CASSTLSYNEQFF
CDR3 length: 15; V gene: TRBV7-3; clone size: many; J gene: TRBJ2-3; D gene: .; CDR3 DNA: TGTGCCAGCAGCACGTCTCCGTCGGGCACAGATACGCAGTATTTT; CDR3 protein: CASSTSPSGTDTQYF
CDR3 length: 19; V gene: TRBV12-3/TRBV12-4; clone size: many; J gene: TRBJ2-3; D gene: TRBD1; CDR3 DNA: TGTGCCAGCAGCCCTTTGTTCGGACAGGCCGAACCTCAAGCAGATACGCAGTATTTT; CDR3 protein: CASSPLFGQAEPQADTQYF
CDR3 length: 18; V gene: TRBV20-1; clone size: .; J gene: TRBJ1-1; D gene: .; CDR3 DNA: TGCAGTGCCAGGGCCCCTGACAGGAAACCGCCTTGGTACACTGAAGCTTTCTTT; CDR3 protein: CSARAPDRKPPWYTEAFF
CDR3 length: 17; V gene: TRBV2; clone size: .; J gene: TRBJ2-1; D gene: .; CDR3 DNA: TGTGCCAGCAGTGGAGGACAGAGAAAAATCTCCTACAATGAGCAGTTCTTC; CDR3 protein: CASSGGQRKISYNEQFF
CDR3 length: 14; V gene: TRBV19; clone size: few; J gene: TRBJ2-3; D gene: .; CDR3 DNA: TGTGCCAGTTGTGTCGGGGGCGTTACAGATACGCAGTATTTT; CDR3 protein: CASCVGGVTDTQYF
CDR3 length: 14; V gene: TRBV4-1; clone size: few; J gene: TRBJ2-1; D gene: .; CDR3 DNA: TGCGCCAGCAGTCGACTGGTGGCGGGTGATGAGCAGTTCTTC; CDR3 protein: CASSRLVAGDEQFF
CDR3 length: 11; V gene: TRBV13; clone size: .; J gene: TRBJ2-7; D gene: .; CDR3 DNA: TGTGCCAGCATTAGGGTCCGCGAGCAGTACTTC; CDR3 protein: CASIRVREQYF